The rows below give T cell receptor beta chains drawn from one sample of a study of blood T cell repertoires in COVID-19. Here immunoSEQ multiplex PCR was the method, and the copy in TCRdb shows in-frame clones only, minus some. The profile shows 180,000 or so clones, approximately 85% of them singletons. Material for sequencing was PBMCs or T cells enriched from blood (not recorded which). All receptors come from a man between 35 and 55 years old who had recovered from COVID-19. CDR3s include the opening cysteine and the closing phenylalanine or tryptophan. The D gene is left open where the match is weak. For some rows the clone size is stated as once, few or many, or as a class when expanded; others skip it.

clone_size	v_call	j_call	d_call	cdr3_nt	cdr3_aa
NA	TRBV19	TRBJ2-7	TRBD2	TGTGCCAGTAGTATAGGACTAGCGGGAAACGAGCAGTACTTC	CASSIGLAGNEQYF
NA	TRBV7-3	TRBJ2-2	NA	TGTGCCAGCAGCCTAACGGCGGGACCACCAAACACCGGGGAGCTGTTTTTT	CASSLTAGPPNTGELFF
NA	TRBV10-3	TRBJ1-1	TRBD1	TGTGCCATCAGAGACAGGGTCACTGAAGCTTTCTTT	CAIRDRVTEAFF
NA	TRBV5-1	TRBJ1-3	NA	TGCGCCAGCAGCTTGGGCAGCCCCGCGGACACCATATATTTT	CASSLGSPADTIYF
NA	TRBV30	TRBJ1-5	TRBD1	TGTGCCTGGAGTCTAGGGACAGGGGGATCCCCCCAGCATTTT	CAWSLGTGGSPQHF
NA	TRBV5-1	TRBJ2-2	TRBD1	TGCGCCAGCACCCGGACAGGTTCGAACACCGGGGAGCTGTTTTTT	CASTRTGSNTGELFF
NA	TRBV28	TRBJ1-2	TRBD1	TGTGCCAGCATTTTAAGTGGGGGCAGGGGGCAAGGCTACACCTTC	CASILSGGRGQGYTF
once	TRBV27	TRBJ2-1	NA	TGTGCCAGCAGTTTCTCTTTCTACAATGAGCAGTTCTTC	CASSFSFYNEQFF
NA	TRBV27	TRBJ2-7	TRBD1	TGTGCCAGCAGTTTAGCCGGGACAGCCTACGAGCAGTACTTC	CASSLAGTAYEQYF
NA	TRBV2	TRBJ1-3	TRBD1	TGTGCCACCGCGGACAGGCGGGGAGACACCATATATTTT	CATADRRGDTIYF
NA	TRBV27	TRBJ1-5	TRBD1	TGTGCCAGCAGTTATGAGGGGGCAAGCAATCAGCCCCAGCATTTT	CASSYEGASNQPQHF
NA	TRBV30	TRBJ2-1	TRBD2	TGTGCCTGGTCGGCGGGGGGGTCCTACAATGAGCAGTTCTTC	CAWSAGGSYNEQFF
NA	TRBV2	TRBJ1-2	NA	TGTGCCAGCAGGCTGAGTGGCTATGGCTACACCTTC	CASRLSGYGYTF
NA	TRBV30	TRBJ1-2	TRBD1	TGTGCCTCCTCTCGGGCAGGGGGAAGCGGAATGCTTTATGGCTACACCTTC	CASSRAGGSGMLYGYTF
NA	TRBV6-4	TRBJ2-2	NA	TGTGCCAGCAGTCGCGCGTACACCGGGGAGCTGTTTTTT	CASSRAYTGELFF
NA	TRBV30	TRBJ1-1	NA	TGTGCCTGGAGTGGATTGGGGCTCCTGAACACTGAAGCTTTCTTT	CAWSGLGLLNTEAFF
few	TRBV25-1	TRBJ2-3	NA	TGTGCCAGCAGTGAATCAACAGGTGCTAGCACAGATACGCAGTATTTT	CASSESTGASTDTQYF
NA	TRBV7-9	TRBJ1-2	NA	TGTGCCAGCAGCTTAGCAGGGGCCGGGTTGAGCTATGGCTACACCTTC	CASSLAGAGLSYGYTF
NA	TRBV6-2/TRBV6-3	TRBJ1-5	NA	TGTGCCAGCACCCCGACTTATAGCAATCAGCCCCAGCATTTT	CASTPTYSNQPQHF
NA	TRBV9	TRBJ2-2	TRBD1	TGTGCCAGCAGCGGGAGAACTGGACAGGGGAAGAACACCGGGGAGCTGTTTTTT	CASSGRTGQGKNTGELFF
NA	TRBV3-1/TRBV3-2	TRBJ2-5	NA	TGTGCCAGCAGCCAAGTCCCGGGACTGATCGTACAGACCCAGTACTTC	CASSQVPGLIVQTQYF
NA	TRBV7-9	TRBJ1-4	NA	TGTGCCAGCAGCTCCCAGGGAGAAAAACTGTTTTTT	CASSSQGEKLFF
NA	TRBV5-1	TRBJ2-5	TRBD1	TGCGCCAGCAGCTTGGGACAGGGTGGAGAGACCCAGTACTTC	CASSLGQGGETQYF
NA	TRBV29-1	TRBJ1-3	TRBD1	TGCAGCGCGGGGGACAGGGCCGGAAACACCATATATTTT	CSAGDRAGNTIYF
once	TRBV10-3	TRBJ1-5	TRBD1	TGTGCCATCAGTGAGGCGGGACAGCTAAATCAGCCCCAGCATTTT	CAISEAGQLNQPQHF
NA	TRBV6-5	TRBJ1-2	NA	TGTGCCAGCAGTCCTGTTGAGGGTGGCTACACCTTC	CASSPVEGGYTF
NA	TRBV28	TRBJ2-3	TRBD1	TGTGCCAGCAGTTTACCCCAGGACAGGACCGGTACGACAGATACGCAGTATTTT	CASSLPQDRTGTTDTQYF
NA	TRBV19	TRBJ1-1	NA	TGTGCCAGTAGTATGTCAGATATGAACACTGAAGCTTTCTTT	CASSMSDMNTEAFF
NA	TRBV24-1	TRBJ2-7	NA	TGTGCCACCAGTTCAGCCTACGAGCAGTACTTC	CATSSAYEQYF
NA	TRBV11-2	TRBJ1-1	TRBD1	TGTGCCAGCAGCCCCCAGACAGGGGCTTTCTTT	CASSPQTGAFF
NA	TRBV19	TRBJ2-7	NA	TGTGCCAGTAAGGGCAGCGGACTTCCCTACGAGCAGTACTTC	CASKGSGLPYEQYF
NA	TRBV7-2	TRBJ2-1	TRBD2	TGTGCCAGCAGTACGCCCGAGCGGGGGGTTTACAATGAGCAGTTCTTC	CASSTPERGVYNEQFF
NA	TRBV16	TRBJ2-1	NA	TGTGCCAGCAGCCAATATCGGCAGTTCTTC	CASSQYRQFF
NA	TRBV12-3/TRBV12-4	TRBJ1-1	NA	TGTGCCAGCATGGGGGCGCTTGTTGAAGCTTTCTTT	CASMGALVEAFF
NA	TRBV6-4	TRBJ1-1	NA	TGTGCCAGCAGAGCCACAGGAAACACTGAAGCTTTCTTT	CASRATGNTEAFF
NA	TRBV19	TRBJ1-2	TRBD1	TGTGCCAGTAGTATGAATGGGGACAGGGGAAACTATGGCTACACCTTC	CASSMNGDRGNYGYTF
NA	TRBV6-5	TRBJ2-5	TRBD2	TGTGCCAGCCGGGGGGTAGGCGGACAAGAGACCCAGTACTTC	CASRGVGGQETQYF
few	TRBV30	TRBJ1-2	NA	TGTGCCTGGAGTGTGGGCAGAATCGCCTATGGCTACACCTTC	CAWSVGRIAYGYTF
NA	TRBV18	TRBJ1-1	NA	TGTGCCAGCTCACCACCAAGTTTAGGACTCAACACTGAAGCTTTCTTT	CASSPPSLGLNTEAFF
NA	TRBV19	TRBJ2-3	TRBD2	TGTGCCAGTAGCGGGACTAGCGGGAGGGCCCTCAGCACAGATACGCAGTATTTT	CASSGTSGRALSTDTQYF
NA	TRBV28	TRBJ1-5	NA	TGTGCCAGCAGTTCGGTCGCTAATCAGCCCCAGCATTTT	CASSSVANQPQHF
NA	TRBV9	TRBJ2-5	NA	TGTGCCAGCAGCGTAGGACCCCAGGCTGGGGAGACCCAGTACTTC	CASSVGPQAGETQYF
NA	TRBV14	TRBJ2-7	TRBD1	TGTGCCAGCAGCCAAGACAAACAGGGGGCGCTTCTGGAGCAGTACTTC	CASSQDKQGALLEQYF
NA	TRBV28	TRBJ2-5	TRBD2	TGTGCCAGCAGGACACTAGCGGGGGTAGGCATAGTGACCCAGTACTTC	CASRTLAGVGIVTQYF